This entry is about one T cell receptor beta chain. Its antigen remains unknown. Assay: immunoSEQ multiplex PCR; the TCRdb copy retains only in-frame clones and omits some. The sample yields 25,000 to 35,000 clones, roughly 90% seen once. This entry comes from a study of multiple sclerosis patients with progressive multifocal leukoencephalopathy. The study, taken as a whole, reports: Whether JC virus or general immunocompromise explains the findings remained unclear.

The time point denotes: before natalizumab initiation. Per germline, CDR1 SGHAT and CDR2 FQNNGV. The ends lost 5 bases at V and 3 bases at J; junction bases unmatched: 11. The CDR3 covers 18 residues. Sequencing was carried out using PBMCs. The rearrangement links TRBV11-2 to TRBJ1-6, with 9 bases matching TRBD1. The clonotype comes from a human donor with multiple sclerosis. CDR3 loop: CASSRGQGGGFYNSPLHF. The CDR3 bases are TGTGCCAGCAGCCGGGGACAGGGTGGAGGGTTCTATAATTCACCCCTCCACTTT. Looking up the rest from reference TRBV11-2 and TRBJ1-6 gives the full variable domain: EAGVAQSPRYKIIEKRQSVAFWCNPISGHATLYWYQQILGQGPKLLIQFQNNGVVDDSQLPKDRFSAERLKGVDSTLKIQPAKLEDSAVYLCASSRGQGGGFYNSPLHFGNGTRLTVT.